The 21 T cell receptor beta chains below all came from one sample that was sequenced in a study of T-cell memory formation after mild COVID-19. MiXCR, run by TCRdb on the 5' RACE reads, gives a single entry per CDR3 protein. The table lists 350,000 or so distinct CDR3 sequences, 20% of them singletons. The sequenced sample consisted of PBMCs or a T cell subset sorted from them (not recorded which). The receptor set was obtained from a man younger than 35 who had mild COVID-19 (a few samples of this study predate the infection). Cell type and time point are not known.

The chain couples TRBV9 to TRBJ1-6; unclear D gene. The CDR3 extends over 17 amino acids. CDR1 and CDR2 from the germline V gene are SGDLS and YYNGEE. With 0 bases removed from V and 3 bases from J, the gap between germline ends came to 13 bases. CDR3 region: CASSVGERVYYNSPLHF. CDR3 in DNA: TGTGCCAGCAGCGTAGGAGAAAGGGTATACTATAATTCACCCCTCCACTTT.

This clonotype was recorded many times. This rearrangement joins TRBV5-1 to TRBJ2-2, with D uncertain. This CDR3 is 16 amino acids long. Trimming pared 2 bases from V and 4 bases from J, leaving 15 bases between. Germline lookup yields CDR1 SGHRS and CDR2 YFSETQ. The CDR3 DNA reads as TGCGCCAGCAGCTTTAGACGCGGCGTCGGCACCGGGGAGCTGTTTTTT. As protein: CASSFRRGVGTGELFF.

This clonotype was detected only a few times. The chain employs TRBV28 and TRBJ2-7; 10 bases agree with TRBD2. The CDR3 runs 15 residues. Germline lookup yields CDR1 MDHEN and CDR2 SYDVKM. The trim removed 6 bases at V and 0 bases at J, leaving 5 bases unmatched. The CDR3 DNA sequence: TGTGCCAGCAGGAGGACTAGCGGAGGCTCCTACGAGCAGTACGTC. Its translation is CASRRTSGGSYEQYV.

The genes are TRBV5-1 and TRBJ1-6; the match to TRBD1 covers 8 bases. Germline assignment: CDR1 SGHRS and CDR2 YFSETQ. The ends lost 4 bases at V and 7 bases at J; junction bases unmatched: 4. The CDR3 extends over 14 amino acids. The CDR3 sequence is CASSHGQGNSPLHF. The DNA of the CDR3 is TGCGCCAGCAGCCACGGACAGGGAAATTCACCCCTCCACTTT.

The sample holds a few counts of this clonotype. The rearrangement uses TRBV10-3 and TRBJ2-2; D gene unclear. The germline CDR1 and CDR2 sequences are ENHRY and SYGVKD. V was shortened by 0 bases and J by 6 bases, with 8 bases between the two germline ends. The CDR3 totals 14 residues. The CDR3 DNA reads TGTGCCATCAGTGAGTCAACACCCCCCGGGGAGCTGTTTTTT. It yields the protein CAISESTPPGELFF.

This clonotype turned up a few times. This sequence joins TRBV5-1 and TRBJ1-2; no reliable D call. The V end was cut by 4 bases, the J end by 7 bases, with 8 bases between. The CDR3 runs to 11 residues. Looked up from germline, CDR1 is SGHRS and CDR2 is YFSETQ. This CDR3 reads CASSETTGYTF. DNA of the CDR3: TGCGCCAGCAGCGAAACGACTGGCTACACCTTC.

The V and J genes are TRBV20-1 and TRBJ2-7; D remains ambiguous. The CDR3 extends over 14 amino acids. Between the trimmed V and J ends, which lost 1 base and 0 bases, there was a span of 10 bases. Germline values: CDR1 DFQATT, CDR2 SNEGSKA (reference sequence). CDR3 DNA: TGCAGTGCTAGAGGCCTGACGAGCTCCTACGAGCAGTACGTC. It is translated as CSARGLTSSYEQYV.

This clonotype was counted ten times or more. The chain joins TRBV18 to TRBJ1-1, with a tentative D call TRBD1 (6 bases). CDR3 length equals 15 residues. Germline assignment: CDR1 KGHSH and CDR2 LQKENI. V gave up 0 bases and J gave up 4 bases, with 12 bases separating them. The CDR3 DNA reads as TGTGCCAGCTCACCACCTGGGGGGCTGCGCACTGAAGCTTTCTTT. Its protein is CASSPPGGLRTEAFF.

This clonotype was seen a few times. This chain links TRBV3-1 with TRBJ2-3, with TRBD2 identical over 7 bases. Germline V gene data show CDR1 as LGHDT and CDR2 as YNNKEL (reference sequence). V was clipped by 8 bases and J by 7 bases; unmatched bases: 6. This CDR3 contains 12 residues. The CDR3 sequence is CASGGDRNTQYF. CDR3 in DNA: TGTGCCAGCGGGGGGGATAGGAATACGCAGTATTTT.

This clonotype came up a few times. The V and J genes are TRBV6-6 and TRBJ1-2; D gene ambiguous. The CDR3 covers 14 residues. CDR1 and CDR2 from the germline V gene are MNHNY and SVGAGI (reference sequence). V was trimmed by 4 bases and J by 0 bases, leaving 9 bases between them. The DNA for the CDR3 is TGTGCCAGCAGTTCACCGGGAGCTAACTATGGCTACACCTTC. Encoded protein: CASSSPGANYGYTF.

This clonotype was recorded a few times. The V gene is TRBV4-2, the J gene TRBJ2-1; 16 nucleotides line up with TRBD2. Germline trimming cut 1 base from V and 10 bases from J; bases unmatched to any gene: 13. The CDR3 contains 19 residues. Germline V gene lookup returns CDR1 LGHNA and CDR2 YNFKEQ. This CDR3 is CASSQVPGLAGGLFSEQFF. For the CDR3, the DNA is TGTGCCAGCAGCCAAGTTCCGGGACTAGCGGGGGGGCTTTTCTCCGAGCAGTTCTTC.

The chain joins TRBV20-1 to TRBJ1-1; D unresolved. Germline CDR1 and CDR2: DFQATT and SNEGSKA (reference sequence). Trimming stripped 2 bases from V and 3 bases from J, with 13 bases between. This CDR3 region has 14 residues. CDR3 region: CSARRPPVDTEAFF. The CDR3 DNA is TGCAGTGCTAGACGACCGCCGGTTGACACTGAAGCTTTCTTT.

This clonotype occurred a few times. The chain uses TRBV12-3 or TRBV12-4 and TRBJ1-2; D not certain. The V and J ends lost 6 bases and 6 bases respectively, with 17 bases between them. CDR3 length: 14 residues. CDR3 DNA sequence: TGTGCCAGCAGACGAGGTGGCAGGTCGGATGGCTACACCTTC. Encoded protein: CASRRGGRSDGYTF.

This clonotype has just a few counts. This chain joins TRBV4-3 and TRBJ1-1; 7 bases line up with TRBD1. The V gene end was trimmed by 0 bases and the J gene end by 3 bases; junction bases not matched to a gene: 7. CDR1 LGHNA and CDR2 YSLEER come from the germline V gene. This CDR3 comprises 16 residues. DNA of the CDR3: TGCGCCAGCAGCCAAGATTTGACAGGGCGGGACACTGAAGCTTTCTTT. Protein sequence: CASSQDLTGRDTEAFF.

Turning to this clonotype: An end of the junction does not agree with germline; a read error may underlie this. The V gene is TRBV6-1, the J gene TRBJ2-3, with a possible D match to TRBD1 (6 bases). This CDR3 comprises 13 residues. The germline V gene encodes CDR1 MNHNS and CDR2 SASEGT. CDR3 DNA sequence: TGTGCCAGTAGTGAAACAGGGACAGATACGCAGTATTTT. It codes for CASSETGTDTQYF.

Points on this clonotype: This may stem from a read error, because a much larger clone lies one nucleotide away. The chain has TRBV6-2 or TRBV6-3 and TRBJ1-6; D unclear. Trimming left V 2 bases short and J 8 bases short, with 4 bases between. Looked up from germline, CDR1 is MNHEY and CDR2 is SVGEGT. The CDR3 extends over 12 amino acids. CDR3 region: CASSYQDSPLHF. CDR3 bases: TGTGCCAGCAGTTACCAGGATTCACCCCTCCACTTT.

This chain links TRBV20-1 with TRBJ2-3, with D possibly TRBD1 on 5 matching bases. Germline CDR1 and CDR2: DFQATT and SNEGSKA (reference sequence). Trimming cost V 6 bases and J 3 bases, with 13 bases left between them. This CDR3 spans 13 amino acids. The CDR3 region is CSAAWSGTDTQYF. The CDR3 coding sequence is TGCAGTGCGGCATGGTCAGGGACAGATACGCAGTATTTT.

This clonotype was detected only a few times. The chain joins TRBV9 to TRBJ2-2, with D uncertain. The V end lost 0 bases, the J end lost 4 bases, and 10 bases lay between the germline ends. This CDR3 spans 15 amino acids. Germline CDR1 is SGDLS and CDR2 is YYNGEE. DNA for the CDR3: TGTGCCAGCAGCGTAGAACATGATATCACCGGGGAGCTGTTTTTT. It codes for CASSVEHDITGELFF. The whole variable domain, remainder taken from reference TRBV9 and TRBJ2-2, is DSGVTQTPKHLITATGQRVTLRCSPRSGDLSVYWYQQSLDQGLQFLIQYYNGEERAKGNILERFSAQQFPDLHSELNLSSLELGDSALYFCASSVEHDITGELFFGEGSRLTVL.

This clonotype was found a few times. V is TRBV4-1 and J is TRBJ2-2; D is tentatively TRBD1 or TRBD2 (6 bases each). CDR3 size: 13 residues. Per the germline V gene, CDR1 is MGHRA and CDR2 is YSYEKL. V lost 9 bases and J lost 8, with 16 bases in between. CDR3 coding DNA: TGCGCCAGTAACGGGGGCTCGCCAGGGGAGCTGTTTTTT. It codes for CASNGGSPGELFF.

This clonotype was detected a few times. The chain combines TRBV24-1 with TRBJ2-2; no clear D gene. Trimming shortened V by 7 bases and J by 5 bases, and 13 bases separated the two germline ends. The CDR3 consists of 14 residues. Germline V lookup: CDR1 KGHDR, CDR2 SFDVKD. CDR3 DNA: TGTGCCACCAGAGATCCGTGGGGAACCGGGGAGCTGTTTTTT. As protein: CATRDPWGTGELFF.

In its sample, this clonotype was seen a few times. This chain joins TRBV4-1 and TRBJ2-2; no definite D call. The CDR3 length is 14 residues. V lost 3 bases and J lost 4, with 9 bases in between. CDR1 and CDR2 from the germline V gene are MGHRA and YSYEKL. The DNA of the CDR3 is TGCGCCAGCAGCCAGAACAGCCGCACCGGGGAGCTGTTTTTT. Protein sequence: CASSQNSRTGELFF.